The next 14 T cell receptor beta chains were all read from a single sample in a study of CXCR3-negative and CXCR3-positive naive CD8 T cells. cDNA libraries for TRB were generated by 5' RACE incorporating UMI labels. TCRdb derives one entry per CDR3 protein from the 5' RACE reads, leaving out DNA. Its clone listing holds under 50,000 distinct CDR3 sequences. The source material was naive CXCR3- CD8+ T cells from blood. Specified subset: CD45RO-CCR7+CD27+CD95- naive CD8+ T cells lacking CXCR3 (TNR3-). These receptors were obtained from a human donor in good health. Some clones in this sample may be carry-over from other donors' samples.

The V gene is TRBV4-3, the J gene TRBJ2-2; TCRdb's D call of TRBD2 is untestable without DNA. In germline, CDR1 is LGHNA, CDR2 YSLEER. CDR3 size: 15 residues. The CDR3 sequence: CASSQDGGNTGELFF.

The chain employs TRBV6-2 or TRBV6-3 and TRBJ2-7; TCRdb outputs TRBD1, but without DNA this stays unchecked. The CDR3 is made up of 16 amino acids. Germline CDR1 and CDR2: MNHEY and SVGEGT. CDR3 protein: CASSYSAGQAAYEQYF.

Here the CDR3 reads CASSLGQANTEAIF. The chain employs TRBV4-1 and TRBJ1-1; TCRdb calls TRBD1, which cannot be checked without DNA. From germline, CDR1 is MGHRA and CDR2 YSYEKL. This CDR3 region has 14 residues.

This chain joins TRBV20-1 and TRBJ2-1. Looked up from germline, CDR1 is DFQATT and CDR2 is SNEGSKA (reference sequence). The CDR3 length is 13 residues. CDR3 sequence: CSANQDSYNEQFF.

V is TRBV5-1 and J is TRBJ1-4. CDR1 is SGHRS, CDR2 YFSETQ, per germline. The CDR3 has 16 amino acids. CDR3 loop: CASSYFSQTNNEKLFF.

The gene calls are TRBV28 and TRBJ2-7. The CDR3 covers 13 residues. Per the germline V gene, CDR1 is MDHEN and CDR2 is SYDVKM. The CDR3 sequence: CASSLRQDYEQYF.

The chain carries TRBV5-1 and TRBJ2-1; TCRdb indicates TRBD2, and absent DNA this call remains unverified. CDR1 SGHRS and CDR2 YFSETQ come from the germline V gene. CDR3 length: 14 amino acids. CDR3 residues: CASSPAGFDNEQFF.

The gene calls are TRBV7-3 and TRBJ2-3; TCRdb outputs TRBD2, but without DNA this stays unchecked. The CDR3 consists of 17 residues. Germline V CDR1 and CDR2: SGHTA, FQGTGA. The CDR3: CASSPAGGRTRTDTQYF.

The chain carries TRBV7-7 and TRBJ2-6; TCRdb's D call, TRBD1, is unchecked because there is no DNA. The germline V gene encodes CDR1 SSHAT and CDR2 FNYEAQ (reference sequence). The CDR3 runs to 17 residues. The CDR3 here is CATTMLNRDSGANVLTF.

This sequence joins TRBV28 and TRBJ2-1; TCRdb calls TRBD1, which cannot be checked without DNA. Germline-derived CDR1 and CDR2 are MDHEN and SYDVKM. This CDR3 has 15 residues. The CDR3 reads CASSLVRGQYNEQFF.

This chain connects TRBV2 to TRBJ2-7. Per germline, CDR1 SNHLY and CDR2 FYNNEI. This CDR3 is 13 amino acids long. This CDR3 reads CASSPDYSYEQYF.

The J gene is TRBJ2-7, the V gene TRBV28; the TCRdb D gene call, TRBD1, has no DNA to confirm it. Germline CDR1 and CDR2: MDHEN and SYDVKM. CDR3 length: 15 residues. The CDR3 is CASSLGPDGTYEQYF.

The rearrangement links TRBV28 to TRBJ2-7; TCRdb selects TRBD1, and the lack of DNA leaves this call unchecked. This CDR3 spans 16 amino acids. Germline V CDR1 and CDR2: MDHEN, SYDVKM. This CDR3 reads CASSLDAGRGSYEQYF.

The chain links TRBV6-5 to TRBJ2-1. The CDR3 covers 15 residues. The germline CDR1 and CDR2 sequences are MNHEY and SVGAGI. The CDR3 sequence is CASSYEPSSYNEQFF.